This T cell receptor (beta chain) was captured in a study of blood T cell repertoires in COVID-19. Germline CDR1 and CDR2: SNHLY and FYNNEI. This CDR3 is built from 17 residues. The V gene end was trimmed by 2 bases and the J gene end by 7 bases; junction bases not matched to a gene: 14. Participants in the exposed group had met a COVID-19 case in the 2 weeks before joining the study. Measured with immunoSEQ multiplex PCR; TCRdb has only the in-frame clones, and not every one. The repertoire includes approximately 300,000 clones, 85% of them detected once, and under 2% sits in the top ten. The clonotype originates from a woman in her twenties or thirties who had been exposed to COVID-19. V and J are TRBV2 and TRBJ2-1; 7 bases align to TRBD2. Sample: PBMCs or T cells enriched from blood (not recorded which). In nucleotides, the CDR3 is TGTGCCAGCAGTGAATTGGCGGGTCTGCTCGGGGGGAATGAGCAGTTCTTC. Its translation is CASSELAGLLGGNEQFF. Using reference TRBV2 and TRBJ2-1 for the parts outside the CDR3, the full variable domain is EPEVTQTPSHQVTQMGQEVILRCVPISNHLYFYWYRQILGQKVEFLVSFYNNEISEKSEIFDDQFSVERPDGSNFTLKIRSTKLEDSAMYFCASSELAGLLGGNEQFFGPGTRLTVL.